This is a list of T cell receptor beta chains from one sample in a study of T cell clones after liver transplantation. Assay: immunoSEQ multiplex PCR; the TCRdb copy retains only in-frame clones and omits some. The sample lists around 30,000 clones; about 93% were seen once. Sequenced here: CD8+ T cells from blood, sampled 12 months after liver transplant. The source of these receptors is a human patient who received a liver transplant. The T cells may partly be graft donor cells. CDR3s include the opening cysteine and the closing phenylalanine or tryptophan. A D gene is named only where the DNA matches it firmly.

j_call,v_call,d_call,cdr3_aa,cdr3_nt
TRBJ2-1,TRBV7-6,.,CASSLQGRGSLDEQFF,TGTGCCAGCAGCTTACAGGGCAGGGGTTCCCTCGATGAGCAGTTCTTC
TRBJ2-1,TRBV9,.,CASSVRQTPFDEQFF,TGTGCCAGCAGCGTCCGACAGACCCCCTTCGATGAGCAGTTCTTC
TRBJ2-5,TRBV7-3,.,CASKVSGGSLETQYF,TGTGCCAGCAAGGTTTCCGGGGGATCCTTAGAGACCCAGTACTTC
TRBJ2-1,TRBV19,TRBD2,CASSTGTSGNEQFF,TGTGCCAGTAGCACCGGGACTAGCGGCAATGAGCAGTTCTTC
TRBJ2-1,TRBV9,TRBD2,CASSEDPAGGPNEQFF,TGTGCCAGCAGCGAGGATCCGGCGGGAGGGCCCAATGAGCAGTTCTTC
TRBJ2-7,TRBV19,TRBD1,CASSVQGTTYEQYF,TGTGCCAGTAGTGTACAGGGGACGACCTACGAGCAGTACTTC
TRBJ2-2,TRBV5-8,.,CASSFRRGADTGELFF,TGTGCCAGCAGCTTCCGCAGGGGGGCGGACACCGGGGAGCTGTTTTTT
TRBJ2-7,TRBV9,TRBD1,CASSPPGTGNEQYF,TGTGCCAGCAGCCCGCCCGGGACAGGAAACGAGCAGTACTTC
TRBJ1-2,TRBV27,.,CASSTYAEDSNYGYTF,TGTGCCAGCAGTACTTACGCCGAGGACAGCAACTATGGCTACACCTTC
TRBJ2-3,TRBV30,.,CAGEVQRGTDTQYF,TGTGCCGGAGAGGTGCAGAGGGGCACAGATACGCAGTATTTT
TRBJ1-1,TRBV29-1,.,CSVPGEGVIGGTEAFF,TGCAGCGTTCCCGGCGAGGGGGTCATAGGCGGCACTGAAGCTTTCTTT
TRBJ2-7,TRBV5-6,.,CASSESPYEQYF,TGTGCCAGCAGCGAAAGCCCCTACGAGCAGTACTTC
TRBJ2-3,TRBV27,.,CASSYKRSGTDTQYF,TGTGCCAGCAGTTATAAGCGGTCGGGCACAGATACGCAGTATTTT
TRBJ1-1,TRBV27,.,CASRKSDTEAFF,TGTGCCAGCAGGAAGTCGGACACTGAAGCTTTCTTT
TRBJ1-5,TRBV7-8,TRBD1,CASSWSQGEMGQPQHF,TGTGCCAGCAGCTGGAGTCAGGGGGAGATGGGCCAGCCCCAGCATTTT
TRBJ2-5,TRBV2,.,CASRDYRVPEETQYF,TGTGCCAGCAGAGATTACAGGGTTCCAGAAGAGACCCAGTACTTC
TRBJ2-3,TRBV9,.,CASSVYSDRTDTQYF,TGTGCCAGCAGCGTCTATAGCGACCGCACAGATACGCAGTATTTT